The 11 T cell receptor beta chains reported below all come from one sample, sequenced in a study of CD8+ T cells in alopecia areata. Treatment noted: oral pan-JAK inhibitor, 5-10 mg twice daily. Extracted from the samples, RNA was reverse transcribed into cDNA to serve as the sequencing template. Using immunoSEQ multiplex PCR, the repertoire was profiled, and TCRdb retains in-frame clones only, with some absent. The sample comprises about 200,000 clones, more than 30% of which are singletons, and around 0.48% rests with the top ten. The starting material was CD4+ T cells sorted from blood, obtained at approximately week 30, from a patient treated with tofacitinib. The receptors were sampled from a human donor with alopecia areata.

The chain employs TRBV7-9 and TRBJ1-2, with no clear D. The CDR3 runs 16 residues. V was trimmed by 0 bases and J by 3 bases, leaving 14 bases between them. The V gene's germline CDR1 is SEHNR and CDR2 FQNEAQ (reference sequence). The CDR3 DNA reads TGTGCCAGCAGCTTAGCGACGCCCGCCCTTTACTATGGCTACACCTTC. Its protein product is CASSLATPALYYGYTF.

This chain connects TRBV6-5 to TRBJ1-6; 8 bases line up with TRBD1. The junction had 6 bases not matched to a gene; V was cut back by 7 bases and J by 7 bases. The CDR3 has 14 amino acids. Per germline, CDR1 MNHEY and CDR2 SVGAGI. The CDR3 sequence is CASNDRGGNSPLHF. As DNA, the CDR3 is TGTGCCAGCAACGACAGGGGAGGCAATTCACCCCTCCACTTT.

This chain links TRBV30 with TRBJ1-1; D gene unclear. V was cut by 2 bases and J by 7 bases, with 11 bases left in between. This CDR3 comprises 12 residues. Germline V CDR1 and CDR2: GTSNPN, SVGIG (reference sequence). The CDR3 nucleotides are TGTGCCTGGAGTCCGGACCTTGATGAAGCTTTCTTT. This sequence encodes CAWSPDLDEAFF.

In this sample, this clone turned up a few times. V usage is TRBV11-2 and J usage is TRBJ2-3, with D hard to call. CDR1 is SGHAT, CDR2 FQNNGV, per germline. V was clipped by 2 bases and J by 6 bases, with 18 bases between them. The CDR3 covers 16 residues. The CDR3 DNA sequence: TGTGCCAGCAGCTTATCACCGGACGGTGGGGTGGATACGCAGTATTTT. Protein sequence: CASSLSPDGGVDTQYF.

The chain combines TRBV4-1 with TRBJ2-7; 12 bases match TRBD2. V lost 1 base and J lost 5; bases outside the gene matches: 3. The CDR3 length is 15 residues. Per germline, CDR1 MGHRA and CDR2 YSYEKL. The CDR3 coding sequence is TGCGCCAGCAGCCAAGTGACTAGCGGGAGTGACGAGCAGTACTTC. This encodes CASSQVTSGSDEQYF.

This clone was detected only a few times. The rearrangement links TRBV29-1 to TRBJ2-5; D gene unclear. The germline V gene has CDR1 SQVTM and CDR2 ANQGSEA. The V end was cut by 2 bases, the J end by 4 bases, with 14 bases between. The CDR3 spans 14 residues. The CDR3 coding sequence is TGCAGCGTTGAAAAGGGTGGAGCCACAGAGACCCAGTACTTC. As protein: CSVEKGGATETQYF.

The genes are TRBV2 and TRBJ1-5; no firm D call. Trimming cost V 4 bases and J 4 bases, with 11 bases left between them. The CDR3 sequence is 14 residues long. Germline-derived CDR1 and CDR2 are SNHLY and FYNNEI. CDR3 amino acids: CASSVTGRNQPQHF. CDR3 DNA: TGTGCCAGCAGTGTGACCGGGAGAAATCAGCCCCAGCATTTT. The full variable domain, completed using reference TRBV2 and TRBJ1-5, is EPEVTQTPSHQVTQMGQEVILRCVPISNHLYFYWYRQILGQKVEFLVSFYNNEISEKSEIFDDQFSVERPDGSNFTLKIRSTKLEDSAMYFCASSVTGRNQPQHFGDGTRLSIL.

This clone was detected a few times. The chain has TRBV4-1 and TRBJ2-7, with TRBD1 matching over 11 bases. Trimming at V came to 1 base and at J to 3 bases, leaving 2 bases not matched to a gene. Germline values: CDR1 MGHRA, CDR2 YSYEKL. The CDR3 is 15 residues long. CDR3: CASSQAGQGVYEQYF. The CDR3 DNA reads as TGCGCCAGCAGCCAAGCGGGACAGGGGGTCTACGAGCAGTACTTC.

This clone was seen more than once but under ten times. This chain's CDR3 is CASSQAIKLFF. In nucleotides, the CDR3 is TGCGCCAGCAGCCAAGCAATCAAACTGTTTTTT. The chain is built from TRBV4-1 and TRBJ1-4; no clear D gene. The germline V and J ends were trimmed by 1 base and 11 bases, with 5 bases remaining between them. This CDR3 contains 11 residues. Germline-derived CDR1 and CDR2 are MGHRA and YSYEKL.

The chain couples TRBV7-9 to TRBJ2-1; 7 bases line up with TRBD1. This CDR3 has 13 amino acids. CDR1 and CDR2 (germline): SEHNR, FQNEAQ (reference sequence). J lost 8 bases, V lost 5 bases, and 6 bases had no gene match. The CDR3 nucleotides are TGTGCCAGCAGCCCGAACCAGGGGGATGAGCAGTTCTTC. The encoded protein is CASSPNQGDEQFF.

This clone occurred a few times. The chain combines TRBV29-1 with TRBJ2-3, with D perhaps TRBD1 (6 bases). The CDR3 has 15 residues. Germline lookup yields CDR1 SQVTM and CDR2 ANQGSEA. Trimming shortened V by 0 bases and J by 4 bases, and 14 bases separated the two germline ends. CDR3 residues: CSVEDHQGYADTQYF. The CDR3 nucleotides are TGCAGCGTTGAAGATCATCAGGGGTACGCAGATACGCAGTATTTT.